These 18 T cell receptor beta chains were sequenced from one sample in a study of blood T cells in healthy people across ages. The use of a sample-barcoded 5' primer and a J-beta primer mix characterized a second PCR of 7 to 11 cycles. TCRdb independently ran MiXCR on the 5' RACE reads; one entry per CDR3 protein. Among some 1.5 million distinct CDR3 sequences listed, approximately 28% were seen once. Sequenced material: blood. These receptors all stem from a young woman in good health.

This clonotype was seen ten or more times. V is TRBV5-1 and J is TRBJ2-7, with 10 positions matching TRBD2. CDR3 length equals 15 residues. The junction had 8 bases not matched to a gene; V was cut back by 4 bases and J by 4 bases. Germline V gives CDR1 SGHRS, CDR2 YFSETQ. The CDR3 DNA reads as TGCGCCAGCAGCGTCGTAGCGGGGGGAATTTACGAGCAGTACTTC. Translation: CASSVVAGGIYEQYF.

Ten or more counts support this clonotype. The V gene is TRBV12-3 or TRBV12-4, the J gene TRBJ2-7; D is unresolved. V lost 8 bases and J 6 bases, leaving 20 bases between the germline ends. The length of the CDR3 is 14 residues. This CDR3 is CASGWGHTESEQYF. CDR3 nucleotide sequence: TGTGCCAGCGGATGGGGTCATACGGAGAGCGAGCAGTACTTC.

This clonotype was seen at least ten times. The chain is built from TRBV5-5 and TRBJ2-1; possible D gene TRBD2, 5 bases. CDR1 and CDR2 from the germline V gene are SGHKS and YYEKEE (reference sequence). This CDR3 is built from 13 residues. The V and J ends lost 3 bases and 6 bases respectively, with 10 bases between them. This CDR3 reads CASSSGLSNEQFF. DNA for the CDR3: TGTGCCAGCAGCTCCGGACTTTCCAATGAGCAGTTCTTC.

There are many counts of this clonotype. The chain couples TRBV24-1 to TRBJ2-3; 8 nucleotides match TRBD1. V dropped 5 bases and J dropped 3; count of bases not matched to a gene: 6. The CDR3 totals 15 residues. Germline CDR1 and CDR2: KGHDR and SFDVKD. The CDR3 loop is CATSASGQDTDTQYF. CDR3 coding DNA: TGTGCCACCAGTGCTTCGGGACAGGATACAGATACGCAGTATTTT.

This clonotype was observed at least ten times. The chain couples TRBV12-3 or TRBV12-4 to TRBJ2-7; 9 nucleotides agree with TRBD1. The CDR3 runs 14 residues. The ends lost 7 bases at V and 5 bases at J; junction bases unmatched: 9. The CDR3 region is CASIQDRGSHEQYF. The DNA for the CDR3 is TGTGCCAGCATACAGGACAGGGGTTCCCACGAGCAGTACTTC.

This clonotype was picked up a small number of times. V usage is TRBV6-2 or TRBV6-3 and J usage is TRBJ2-1; D tentatively reads TRBD1 or TRBD2 (5 bases each). The CDR3 consists of 16 residues. Germline V lookup: CDR1 MNHEY, CDR2 SVGEGT. V lost 2 bases to trimming and J lost 8 bases, with 19 bases between them. The CDR3 sequence: CASSYRGPTSFYEQFF. Here the CDR3 DNA reads TGTGCCAGCAGTTACAGGGGACCCACGTCCTTCTATGAGCAGTTCTTC.

The chain links TRBV20-1 to TRBJ1-5, with D possibly matching TRBD1 (6 bases). The CDR3 extends over 13 amino acids. The V end was cut by 7 bases, the J end by 4 bases, with 14 bases between. Germline V CDR1 and CDR2: DFQATT, SNEGSKA (reference sequence). CDR3 region: CSVGGLVNQPQHF. The DNA of the CDR3 is TGCAGTGTGGGGGGCTTGGTAAATCAGCCCCAGCATTTT.

The CDR3 DNA follows: TGCGCCAGCAGCGCCTCGCCCGAGCGATTGAAAGAGCAGTTCTTC. Amino acids: CASSASPERLKEQFF. V is TRBV5-1 and J is TRBJ2-1, with no clear D. V lost 4 bases and J lost 10, with 21 bases in between. Germline assignment: CDR1 SGHRS and CDR2 YFSETQ. This CDR3 region has 15 residues.

This clonotype turned up a few times. At one end the junction does not follow the germline gene, possibly because of a read error. CDR3 DNA: TGCGCCATCAGCCGCGGGACTAGCGGCTACGAGCAGTACTTC. This encodes CAISRGTSGYEQYF. The chain couples TRBV4-1 to TRBJ2-7; 11 nucleotides match TRBD2. CDR3 length equals 14 residues. Germline V gives CDR1 MGHRA, CDR2 YSYEKL.

This clonotype turned up a few times. The junction and the germline gene differ at one end; a read error may be behind it. J is TRBJ2-6 and V is TRBV29-1; D gene ambiguous. CDR1 SQVTM and CDR2 ANQGSEA come from the germline V gene. The CDR3 extends over 13 amino acids. CDR3 sequence: CSAEIAGANVLTF. The CDR3 DNA reads as TGCAGCGCTGAAATAGCCGGGGCCAACGTCCTGACTTTC.

The chain uses TRBV7-2 and TRBJ2-5; possibly TRBD1 for D (6 bases). The ends were cut back, 5 bases at V and 5 bases at J, with 15 bases in the middle. The germline V gene has CDR1 SGHTA and CDR2 FQGNSA. The CDR3 has 14 amino acids. Here the CDR3 DNA reads TGTGCCAGCAGCCGTGCGCGGCAGGGGGAGACCCAGTACTTC. It codes for CASSRARQGETQYF.

This clonotype was picked up a small number of times. The V and J genes are TRBV28 and TRBJ1-6; D ambiguous. The CDR3 covers 16 residues. Germline V gene data show CDR1 as MDHEN and CDR2 as SYDVKM. V was trimmed by 8 bases and J by 5 bases, leaving 19 bases between them. The CDR3 spells CASRRRAWVHNSPLHF. The CDR3 DNA is TGTGCCAGCCGCAGGCGGGCATGGGTCCATAATTCACCCCTCCACTTT.

This clonotype was picked up a small number of times. This sequence joins TRBV2 and TRBJ2-7; 13 positions agree with TRBD2. This CDR3 comprises 13 residues. Germline loops: CDR1 SNHLY, CDR2 FYNNEI. The trim removed 10 bases at V and 5 bases at J, leaving 5 bases unmatched. This chain's CDR3 is CANGLAGADEQYF. CDR3 sequence (DNA): TGTGCCAACGGACTAGCGGGAGCCGACGAGCAGTACTTC.

Worth noting for this clonotype: A read error is possible here, since a much larger clone lies one base away. The genes are TRBV7-2 and TRBJ2-1; D remains ambiguous. Between the trimmed V and J ends, which lost 6 bases and 13 bases, there was a span of 22 bases. Germline V gene sequence: CDR1 SGHTA, CDR2 FQGNSA. This CDR3 contains 14 residues. This CDR3 reads CASSPLLLQETQFF. DNA of the CDR3: TGTGCCAGCAGTCCTCTCTTGCTACAAGAGACCCAGTTCTTC.

V and J are TRBV20-1 and TRBJ1-1; D is ambiguous. The CDR3 loop spans 14 amino acids. The V and J ends lost 0 bases and 8 bases respectively, with 16 bases between them. The germline CDR1 and CDR2 sequences are DFQATT and SNEGSKA (reference sequence). CDR3 amino acids: CSARDVTARREAFF. The CDR3 coding sequence is TGCAGTGCTAGAGATGTCACAGCTAGACGGGAAGCTTTCTTT.

V is TRBV6-6 and J is TRBJ2-4, with D tentatively TRBD2 (5 bases). Germline CDR1 MNHNY, CDR2 SVGAGI (reference sequence). The V and J ends lost 8 bases and 7 bases respectively, with 15 bases between them. CDR3 size: 13 residues. CDR3 amino acids: CASGLWRGNIQYF. As DNA, the CDR3 is TGTGCCAGCGGTCTTTGGCGCGGGAACATTCAGTACTTC.

The chain combines TRBV18 with TRBJ2-2, with D uncertain. This CDR3 comprises 14 residues. Looked up from germline, CDR1 is KGHSH and CDR2 is LQKENI. V gave up 6 bases and J gave up 0 bases, with 8 bases separating them. The CDR3 DNA sequence: TGTGCCAGCTCTTCACTCACGAACACCGGGGAGCTGTTTTTT. Translating it yields CASSSLTNTGELFF.

The chain carries TRBV7-2 and TRBJ2-3, with 8 positions matching TRBD1. V shed 2 bases, J shed 4 bases, and the junction held 11 bases outside the gene matches. Per the germline V gene, CDR1 is SGHTA and CDR2 is FQGNSA. The CDR3 totals 17 residues. CDR3 sequence reads: CASSLILPRQGPDTQYF. CDR3 sequence (DNA): TGTGCCAGCAGCTTAATTCTCCCGAGACAGGGGCCAGATACGCAGTATTTT.